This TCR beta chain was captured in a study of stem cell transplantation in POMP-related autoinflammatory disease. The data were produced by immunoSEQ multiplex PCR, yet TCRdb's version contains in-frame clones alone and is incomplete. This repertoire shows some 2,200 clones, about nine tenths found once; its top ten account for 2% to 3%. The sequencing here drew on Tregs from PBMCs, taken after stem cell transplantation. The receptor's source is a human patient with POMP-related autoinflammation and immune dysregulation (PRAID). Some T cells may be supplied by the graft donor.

The CDR3 loop is CATRQGNTGELFF. CDR3 sequence (DNA): TGTGCCACCAGACAGGGGAACACCGGGGAGCTGTTTTTT. The V gene is TRBV24-1, the J gene TRBJ2-2; TRBD1 is a possible D gene (6 bases). Per germline, CDR1 KGHDR and CDR2 SFDVKD. CDR3 length: 13 amino acids. V shed 7 bases and J shed 1 base, with 6 bases lying between them.